This T cell receptor (beta chain) was observed in a study of shared clonotypes between healthy human individuals. Study details: CD8 memory received one plate per donor, CD8 naive two, CD4 memory three and CD4 naive three. Study-level findings and limits: The study generally estimated greater richness for naive than memory subsets.

For this clone: Its antigen is unknown.

TCRdb's table, derived via immunoSEQ multiplex PCR, lists solely in-frame clones and lacks some. The sample holds about 690,000 clones, less than 95% seen once. Germline assignment: CDR1 SGHDT and CDR2 YYEEEE. Between the trimmed V and J ends, which lost 5 bases and 5 bases, there was a span of 13 bases. This CDR3 is 13 amino acids long. V is TRBV5-6 and J is TRBJ1-2; weak D call: TRBD1 (5 bases). This TCR was sampled from a young man in good health. Some clones in this sample may be carry-over from other donors' samples. Input material: memory CD8+ T cells from PBMCs. Subset in this sample: CD45RO+ cells pooled with CCR7-negative TemRA cells. CDR3 sequence: CASRKAGGYGYTF. CDR3 sequence (DNA): TGTGCCAGCAGGAAGGCGGGGGGGTATGGCTACACCTTC.